This T cell receptor beta chain was obtained from a study of blood T cell repertoires in COVID-19. Study details: Material from acute and convalescent COVID-19 was sourced from the United States, Italy and Spain. The analysed material was cDNA or gDNA that came from T cells, B-cell-depleted T cells, or PBMCs.

Original methodology: Amplification with reference gene primers provided the estimates of nucleated cell counts. Generated by immunoSEQ multiplex PCR, the TCRdb table keeps only in-frame clones and is missing some. That table gives V, J and clone size, and the DNA gave D and trimming. This sample yields 200,000 to 300,000 clones, of which around nine tenths are seen a single time; roughly 9.8% belongs to the top ten. Germline trimming cut 3 bases from V and 4 bases from J; bases unmatched to any gene: 9. The length of the CDR3 is 17 residues. Looked up from germline, CDR1 is SEHNR and CDR2 is FQNEAQ (reference sequence).

The sequence came from a man aged 35 to 55 who had recovered from COVID-19. Source material: peripheral blood. J is TRBJ2-2 and V is TRBV7-9, with 9 positions matching TRBD2. The CDR3 here is CASSFAPGLAPTGELFF. The CDR3 DNA is TGTGCCAGCAGCTTCGCCCCGGGACTAGCACCCACCGGGGAGCTGTTTTTT.